This record looks at one T cell receptor beta chain sequence and its context. The antigen is not known. How the authors handled the data: Filtering of immunoSEQ junctional sequences could not match full-length read filtering. The method was immunoSEQ multiplex PCR; TCRdb's version includes in-frame clones alone and lacks a portion of them. V, J and clone size derive from that table, while D and trimming were established from the DNA sequence. The sample shows millions of clones, over 85% of them seen only once. This sample was included in a study of shared clonotypes between healthy human individuals. Findings and caveats of the study: In having few donors, the study represented limited genetic and exposure-history diversity. Clonotypes not shared had lower generation probabilities than those common to all four donors.

V was pared by 2 bases and J by 8 bases, with 12 bases between. The germline gives CDR1 SGHDN, CDR2 FVKESK. The CDR3 has 14 amino acids. The clonotype comes from a man between 18 and 29 years old in good health. J is TRBJ1-4 and V is TRBV14; D gene ambiguous. The sequencing input was naive CD4+ T cells sorted from blood. Stated subset: CD45RA+ positively selected. The CDR3 DNA follows: TGTGCCAGCAGCCAAACTAACAGTGAGGAAAAACTGTTTTTT. This gives the protein CASSQTNSEEKLFF.